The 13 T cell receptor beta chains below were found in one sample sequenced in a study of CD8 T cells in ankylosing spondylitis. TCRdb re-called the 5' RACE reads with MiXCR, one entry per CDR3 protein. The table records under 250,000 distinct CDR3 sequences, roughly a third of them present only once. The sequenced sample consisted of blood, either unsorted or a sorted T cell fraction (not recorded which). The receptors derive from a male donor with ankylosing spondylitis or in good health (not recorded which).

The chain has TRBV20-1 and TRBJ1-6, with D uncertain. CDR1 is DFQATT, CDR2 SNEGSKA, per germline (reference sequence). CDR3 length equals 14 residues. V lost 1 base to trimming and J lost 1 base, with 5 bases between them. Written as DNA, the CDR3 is TGCAGTGCTAGAGGGACGTCCTATAATTCACCCCTCCACTTT. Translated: CSARGTSYNSPLHF.

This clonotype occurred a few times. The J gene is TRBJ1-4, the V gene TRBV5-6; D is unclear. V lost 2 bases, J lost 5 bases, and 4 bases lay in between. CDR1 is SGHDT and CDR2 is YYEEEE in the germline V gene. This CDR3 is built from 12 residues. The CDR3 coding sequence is TGTGCCAGCAGCTTACAAAATGAAAAACTGTTTTTT. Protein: CASSLQNEKLFF.

The chain's CDR3 is CASSKAGQEISYEQYF. CDR3 DNA sequence: TGCGCCAGCAGTAAGGCGGGACAGGAGATTTCCTACGAGCAGTACTTC. The chain joins TRBV10-2 to TRBJ2-7; 8 nucleotides align to TRBD1. The CDR3 contains 16 residues. Trimming took 5 bases from V and 1 from J; bases not matched to a gene: 10. Germline V gene sequence: CDR1 WSHSY, CDR2 SAAADI.

In nucleotides, the CDR3 is TGCGCCAGCAGCTTGCGGGCGGGGGGAGAGACCCAGTACTTC. Translation gives CASSLRAGGETQYF. This chain uses TRBV5-1 with TRBJ2-5, with 8 bases lining up with TRBD2. The CDR3 is 14 amino acids. CDR1 is SGHRS and CDR2 is YFSETQ in the germline V gene. V was pared by 1 base and J by 4 bases, with 3 bases of the junction left unmatched.

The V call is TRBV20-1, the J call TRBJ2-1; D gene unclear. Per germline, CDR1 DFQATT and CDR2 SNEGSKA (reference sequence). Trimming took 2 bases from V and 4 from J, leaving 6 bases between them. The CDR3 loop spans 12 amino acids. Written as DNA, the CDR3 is TGCAGTGCTAGAAACTTGTACAATGAGCAGTTCTTC. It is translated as CSARNLYNEQFF.

CDR3 DNA sequence: TGTGCCAGCAGTTCAAAGACTAGTCTTAAAGATACGCAGTATTTT. Translated: CASSSKTSLKDTQYF. The rearrangement links TRBV12-3 or TRBV12-4 to TRBJ2-3; TRBD2 might be the D (6 bases). The CDR3 is 15 amino acids. V was cut by 4 bases and J by 5 bases, with 16 bases left in between.

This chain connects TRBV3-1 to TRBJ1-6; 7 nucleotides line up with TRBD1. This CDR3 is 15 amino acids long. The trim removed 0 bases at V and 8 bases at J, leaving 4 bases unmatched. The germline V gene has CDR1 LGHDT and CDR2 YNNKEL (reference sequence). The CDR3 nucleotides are TGTGCCAGCAGCCAAGACCAGGGGGTGGATTCACCCCTCCACTTT. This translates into CASSQDQGVDSPLHF.

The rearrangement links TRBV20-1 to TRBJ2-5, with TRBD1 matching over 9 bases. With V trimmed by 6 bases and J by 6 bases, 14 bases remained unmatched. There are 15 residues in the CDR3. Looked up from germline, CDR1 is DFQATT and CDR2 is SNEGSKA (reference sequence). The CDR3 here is CSARDVRDREKTQYF. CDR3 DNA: TGCAGTGCCCGGGACGTCCGGGACAGGGAAAAGACCCAGTACTTC.

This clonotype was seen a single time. The CDR3 DNA follows: TGTGCCATCAGTGAAGGGACAGGGGGCGACGAGCAGTACTTC. Residues: CAISEGTGGDEQYF. The chain combines TRBV10-3 with TRBJ2-7; TRBD1 matches at 12 bases. The CDR3 loop spans 14 amino acids. V was clipped by 3 bases and J by 5 bases; unmatched bases: 2. CDR1 ENHRY and CDR2 SYGVKD come from the germline V gene.

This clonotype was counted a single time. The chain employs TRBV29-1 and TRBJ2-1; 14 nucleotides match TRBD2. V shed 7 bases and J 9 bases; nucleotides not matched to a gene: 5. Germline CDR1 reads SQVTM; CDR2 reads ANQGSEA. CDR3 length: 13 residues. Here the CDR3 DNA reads TGCAGCGCCCGACTAGCGGGGGGGCGTGAGCAGTTCTTC. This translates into CSARLAGGREQFF.

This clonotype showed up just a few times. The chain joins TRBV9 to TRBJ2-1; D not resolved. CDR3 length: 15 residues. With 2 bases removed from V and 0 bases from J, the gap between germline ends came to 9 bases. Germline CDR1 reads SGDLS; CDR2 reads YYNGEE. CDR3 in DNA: TGTGCCAGCAGCGTGGCTGATAACTCCTACAATGAGCAGTTCTTC. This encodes CASSVADNSYNEQFF.

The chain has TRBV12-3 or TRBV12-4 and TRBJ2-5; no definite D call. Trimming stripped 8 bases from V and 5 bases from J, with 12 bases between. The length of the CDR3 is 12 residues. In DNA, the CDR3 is TGTGCCAGCTCCCTCTTCGAGGAGACCCAGTACTTC. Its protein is CASSLFEETQYF.

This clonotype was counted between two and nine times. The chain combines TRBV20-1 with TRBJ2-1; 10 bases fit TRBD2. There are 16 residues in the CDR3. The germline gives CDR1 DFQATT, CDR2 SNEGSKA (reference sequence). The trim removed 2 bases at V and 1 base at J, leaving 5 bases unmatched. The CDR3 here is CSARSLAGKSYNEQFF. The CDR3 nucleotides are TGCAGTGCTAGATCACTAGCGGGGAAATCCTACAATGAGCAGTTCTTC.